The clone carrying this T cell receptor (beta chain) showed up just once. As yet, its antigen is unknown. This sample was taken from a study of regulatory and conventional T cells in RAG deficiency. Study conclusions and caveats: Compared with controls, unique Treg TCR beta sequences dropped about 100-fold in Omenn syndrome and CID/AS. These Omenn syndrome Treg sorts may hold peripherally activated cells instead.

The CDR3 sequence is 15 residues long. CDR1 is SGHVS and CDR2 is FNYEAQ in the germline V gene. V shed 8 bases and J shed 6 bases, with 22 bases lying between them. Genomic DNA came from blood regulatory T cells gated CD4+ CD25-high CD127-low. Profiled with immunoSEQ multiplex PCR; TCRdb holds only in-frame clones, not every one. The sample records roughly 20,000 clones, about nine tenths being singletons. These data were also filed under a second study, of regulatory T cells. As that study records: Primers: 52 TRBV forward and 13 TRBJ reverse.

The chain joins TRBV7-6 to TRBJ1-1; D possibly corresponds to TRBD1 (5 bases). The TCR originated in a human donor in good health. The sample was Tregs sorted from blood. CDR3 sequence reads: CASSGGLRGRAEAFF. The CDR3 nucleotides are TGTGCCAGCTCGGGGGGTTTAAGGGGACGGGCTGAAGCTTTCTTT. Together with reference TRBV7-6 and TRBJ1-1, the CDR3 gives the full variable domain: GAGVSQSPRYKVTKRGQDVALRCDPISGHVSLYWYRQALGQGPEFLTYFNYEAQQDKSGLPNDRFSAERPEGSISTLTIQRTEQRDSAMYRCASSGGLRGRAEAFFGQGTRLTVV.